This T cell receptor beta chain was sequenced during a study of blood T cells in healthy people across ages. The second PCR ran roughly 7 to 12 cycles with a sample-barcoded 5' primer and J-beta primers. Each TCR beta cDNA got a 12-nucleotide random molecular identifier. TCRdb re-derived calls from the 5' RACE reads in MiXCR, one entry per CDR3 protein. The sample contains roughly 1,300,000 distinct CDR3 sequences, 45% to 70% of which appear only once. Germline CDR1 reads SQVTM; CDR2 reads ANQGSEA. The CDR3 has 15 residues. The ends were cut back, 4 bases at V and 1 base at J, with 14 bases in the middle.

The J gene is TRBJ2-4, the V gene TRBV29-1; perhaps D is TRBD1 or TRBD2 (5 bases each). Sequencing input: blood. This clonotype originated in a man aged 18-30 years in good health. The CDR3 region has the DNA TGCAGCGTTGTGGCGGCAGGGACGGCCAAAAACATTCAGTACTTC. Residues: CSVVAAGTAKNIQYF.